This TCR beta chain was recovered during a study of T cells in Graves' hyperthyroidism and ophthalmopathy. Study observations and caveats: Ophthalmopathy and stable hyperthyroidism were told apart by a 13 V-J model. Most expanded thyroid clonotypes above 0.001 recurred in blood.

The CDR3 consists of 16 residues. Germline CDR1 and CDR2: SEHNR and FQNEAQ (reference sequence). The V segment lost 0 bases and the J segment 4 bases; nucleotides outside the gene matches: 3. This clonotype was recorded a few times. No antigen is known for it. Using RNA transcripts as the source, TCR beta CDR3 regions were amplified. The TCR CDR3 first-round RT-PCR relied on the HTBI primer set. Each CDR3 protein is one row after TCRdb ran MiXCR on the multiplex PCR reads. The sample consists of fewer than 500,000 distinct CDR3 sequences, roughly 13% of them appearing once. The V and J genes are TRBV7-9 and TRBJ2-1; 10 positions match TRBD2. This TCR came from a man aged 25 to 40 with Graves' hyperthyroidism that later progressed to Graves' ophthalmopathy. Source material: blood. The CDR3 DNA sequence: TGTGCCAGCAGCTTAGCGACTAGCGGGTATTACAATGAGCAGTTCTTC. This sequence encodes CASSLATSGYYNEQFF.